This T cell receptor beta chain originates from a study of control samples from healthy donors and cancer patients. The data were produced by immunoSEQ multiplex PCR, yet TCRdb's version contains in-frame clones alone and is incomplete. The sample records approximately 97,000 clones, 90% to 95% being singletons. CDR1 and CDR2 from the germline V gene are KGHDR and SFDVKD. The CDR3 runs to 13 residues. V lost 12 bases to trimming and J lost 9 bases; unmatched junction nucleotides: 6. Material: blood. This TCR was sampled from a woman aged 18-35 years in good health. The chain uses TRBV24-1 and TRBJ2-5, with 16 bases identical to TRBD2. The chain's CDR3 is CAAGTSGGGAQYF. The CDR3 DNA reads as TGTGCCGCCGGGACTAGCGGGGGGGGCGCCCAGTACTTC.